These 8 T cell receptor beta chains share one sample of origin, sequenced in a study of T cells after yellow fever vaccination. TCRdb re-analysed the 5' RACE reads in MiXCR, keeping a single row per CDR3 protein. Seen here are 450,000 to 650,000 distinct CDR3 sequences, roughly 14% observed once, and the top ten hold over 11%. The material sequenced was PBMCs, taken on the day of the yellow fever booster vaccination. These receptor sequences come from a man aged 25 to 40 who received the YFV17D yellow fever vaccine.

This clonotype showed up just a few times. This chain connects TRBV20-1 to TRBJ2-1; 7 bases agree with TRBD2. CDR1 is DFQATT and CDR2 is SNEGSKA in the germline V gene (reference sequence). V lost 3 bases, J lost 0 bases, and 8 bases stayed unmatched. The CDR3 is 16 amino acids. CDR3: CSARILASYSYNEQFF. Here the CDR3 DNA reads TGCAGTGCTAGGATACTAGCGAGTTACTCCTACAATGAGCAGTTCTTC.

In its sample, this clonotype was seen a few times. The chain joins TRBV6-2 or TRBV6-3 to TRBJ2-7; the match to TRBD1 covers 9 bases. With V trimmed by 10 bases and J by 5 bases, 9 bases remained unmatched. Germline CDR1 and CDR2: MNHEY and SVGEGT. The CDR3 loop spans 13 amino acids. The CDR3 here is CATSDRGSHEQYF. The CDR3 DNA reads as TGTGCCACCTCGGACAGGGGTAGTCACGAGCAGTACTTC.

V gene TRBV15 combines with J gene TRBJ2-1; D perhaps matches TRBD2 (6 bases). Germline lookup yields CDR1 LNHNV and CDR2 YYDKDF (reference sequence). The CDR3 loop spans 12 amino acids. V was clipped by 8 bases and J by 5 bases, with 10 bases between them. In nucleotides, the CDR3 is TGTGCCACCGCCCCGGGGGACAATGAGCAGTTCTTC. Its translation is CATAPGDNEQFF.

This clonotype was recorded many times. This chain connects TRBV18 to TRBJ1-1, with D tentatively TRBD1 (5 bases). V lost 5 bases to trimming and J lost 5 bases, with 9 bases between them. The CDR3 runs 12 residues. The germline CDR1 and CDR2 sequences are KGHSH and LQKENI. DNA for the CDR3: TGTGCCAGCTCAGGGGAGGGGACTGAAGCTTTCTTT. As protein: CASSGEGTEAFF. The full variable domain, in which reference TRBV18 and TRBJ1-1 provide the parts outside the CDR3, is NAGVMQNPRHLVRRRGQEARLRCSPMKGHSHVYWYRQLPEEGLKFMVYLQKENIIDESGMPKERFSAEFPKEGPSILRIQQVVRGDSAAYFCASSGEGTEAFFGQGTRLTVV.

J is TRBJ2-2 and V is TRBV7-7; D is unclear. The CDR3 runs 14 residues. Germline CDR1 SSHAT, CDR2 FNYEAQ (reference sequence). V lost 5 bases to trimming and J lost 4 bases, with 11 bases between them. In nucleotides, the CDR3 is TGTGCCAGCAGCGTGGGCTCTTCCACCGGGGAGCTGTTTTTT. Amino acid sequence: CASSVGSSTGELFF.

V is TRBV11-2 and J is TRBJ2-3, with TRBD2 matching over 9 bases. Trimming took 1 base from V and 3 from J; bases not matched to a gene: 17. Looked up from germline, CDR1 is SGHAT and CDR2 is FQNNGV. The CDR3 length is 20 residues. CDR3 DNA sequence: TGTGCCAGCAGCTTAGTTTCGTGGCGGCGGGAGGGCCTGGGAACAGATACGCAGTATTTT. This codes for CASSLVSWRREGLGTDTQYF.

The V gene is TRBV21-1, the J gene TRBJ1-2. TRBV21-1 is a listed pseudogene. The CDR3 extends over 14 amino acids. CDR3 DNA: TGTGCCAGCAGCACATTTAACGGACGAAGAGGCTACACCTTC. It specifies CASSTFNGRRGYTF.

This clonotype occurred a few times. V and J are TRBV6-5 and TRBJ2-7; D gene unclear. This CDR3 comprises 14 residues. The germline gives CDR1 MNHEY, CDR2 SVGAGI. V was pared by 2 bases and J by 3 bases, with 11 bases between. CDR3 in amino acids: CASSYGGSDYEQYF. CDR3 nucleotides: TGTGCCAGCAGTTACGGTGGTTCGGACTACGAGCAGTACTTC.